Below, one TCR beta chain is given with its context. The sample is drawn from a study of T cell changes during pregnancy in multiple sclerosis. This table comes from immunoSEQ multiplex PCR, and its TCRdb copy is limited to in-frame clones, with some not included. The sample lists about 27,000 clones, more than 75% seen once, with approximately 13% in the top ten. Sequences were derived from CD8+ T cells from peripheral blood mononuclear cells, sampled in the first trimester of pregnancy. This receptor was obtained from a female donor in good health, enrolled as a control in a pregnancy study.

The CDR3 is CASSATDRGEQFF. In DNA, the CDR3 is TGTGCCAGCAGCGCCACTGACAGGGGCGAGCAGTTCTTC. The chain employs TRBV7-2 and TRBJ2-1; 8 bases map to TRBD1. Per germline, CDR1 SGHTA and CDR2 FQGNSA. Trimming cost V 5 bases and J 10 bases; bases outside gene matches: 7. The CDR3 extends over 13 amino acids.